Detailed here is one TCR beta chain. No antigen is known for it. The data originate from a study of shared clonotypes between healthy human individuals. Study background: Each donor's CD8 memory used one plate, CD8 naive two, each CD4 subset three.

Every subset had its genomic DNA shared out evenly among several immunoSEQ plates. Per the study methods: Filtering differed for immunoSEQ, which gave only junction sequences without quality scores. Profiling relied on immunoSEQ multiplex PCR, and the TCRdb table lists in-frame clones only, not all of them. That table furnishes V, J and clone size, whereas the DNA furnished D and trimming. The sample holds 1,500,000 or so clones, roughly 96% seen once. Study observations and caveats: The four-donor shared clonotypes exceeded non-shared clonotypes in generation probability, with non-shared ones scoring lower.

Input material: naive CD4+ T cells sorted from blood. Subset indicated: CD45RA+ positively selected. The sequence came from a man aged 25 to 40 in good health.

CDR3 nucleotides: TGTGCCAGCAGCTTAGTCCTCCCCCCCTTTGATACGCAGTATTTT. It translates to CASSLVLPPFDTQYF. The rearrangement links TRBV11-2 to TRBJ2-3, with D unclear. The germline V gene encodes CDR1 SGHAT and CDR2 FQNNGV. The CDR3 runs to 15 residues. Trimming took 1 base from V and 6 from J, leaving 14 bases between them.